The 32 T cell receptor beta chains in this list originate from one sample, sequenced in a study of cytomegalovirus exposure and HLA in healthy donors. 60 Vbeta and 13 Jbeta primers were used in PCR. Sequencing used immunoSEQ multiplex PCR; TCRdb keeps in-frame clones, though not all of them. Its table records 55,000 to 75,000 clones. Sequencing was performed on PBMCs. Source of these receptors: a male donor in good health and CMV-seronegative.

Written as DNA, the CDR3 is TGTGCCAGCAGTTATTTATTAGCGGGGACGGGCCACGAGCAGTACTTC. Protein product: CASSYLLAGTGHEQYF. The chain carries TRBV6-6 and TRBJ2-7; 8 nucleotides match TRBD2. J was trimmed by 5 bases and V by 3 bases; bases with no gene match: 12. Per the germline V gene, CDR1 is MNHNY and CDR2 is SVGAGI (reference sequence). This CDR3 spans 16 amino acids.

The chain employs TRBV2 and TRBJ2-3; D uncertain. V lost 8 bases to trimming and J lost 0 bases, with 12 bases between them. Germline V lookup: CDR1 SNHLY, CDR2 FYNNEI. This CDR3 has 14 residues. The CDR3 spells CASQRSSSTDTQYF. The CDR3 DNA sequence: TGTGCCAGCCAAAGGAGTAGCAGCACAGATACGCAGTATTTT. The whole variable domain, filled in from reference TRBV2 and TRBJ2-3, reads EPEVTQTPSHQVTQMGQEVILRCVPISNHLYFYWYRQILGQKVEFLVSFYNNEISEKSEIFDDQFSVERPDGSNFTLKIRSTKLEDSAMYFCASQRSSSTDTQYFGPGTRLTVL.

This rearrangement joins TRBV5-6 to TRBJ2-3; a weak D match, TRBD1 (6 bases). CDR3 length: 13 amino acids. CDR1 is SGHDT, CDR2 YYEEEE, per germline. V was cut by 5 bases and J by 2 bases, with 9 bases left in between. CDR3 residues: CASRGQLTDTQYF. Written as DNA, the CDR3 is TGTGCCAGCAGAGGACAGCTCACAGATACGCAGTATTTT.

The V gene is TRBV28, the J gene TRBJ2-7, with TRBD2 identical over 9 bases. Per the germline V gene, CDR1 is MDHEN and CDR2 is SYDVKM. Trimming cost V 3 bases and J 4 bases; bases outside gene matches: 7. This CDR3 is built from 15 residues. The DNA for the CDR3 is TGTGCCAGCAGTTTGTCTCCTAGCGGGGATTACGAGCAGTACTTC. Residues: CASSLSPSGDYEQYF.

Details on this clone: One junction end does not reproduce the germline sequence, and a read error may be involved. The genes are TRBV7-3 and TRBJ2-1; a possible D gene is TRBD2 (6 bases). Germline assignment: CDR1 SGHTA and CDR2 FQGTGA. The CDR3 has 15 amino acids. The CDR3 reads CASSATRSSDNEQFF. Here the CDR3 DNA reads TGTGCCAGCAGCGCGACTAGGAGCTCCGACAATGAGCAGTTCTTC.

J is TRBJ2-1 and V is TRBV6-5, with 8 nucleotides matching TRBD2. Trimming cost V 0 bases and J 6 bases; bases outside gene matches: 4. In germline, CDR1 is MNHEY, CDR2 SVGAGI. This CDR3 has 15 amino acids. The CDR3 protein is CASSYSSGASNEQFF. CDR3 sequence (DNA): TGTGCCAGCAGTTACTCTAGCGGGGCCTCCAATGAGCAGTTCTTC.

The chain employs TRBV21-1 and TRBJ2-3; TRBD2, as called in the table, went unchecked against the DNA. TRBV21-1 is annotated as a pseudogene. The CDR3 runs to 16 residues. The CDR3 spells CASSSHGGEDTDTQYF. In DNA form, the CDR3 reads TGTGCCAGCAGCTCCCACGGGGGGGAGGACACAGATACGCAGTATTTT.

The J gene is TRBJ2-2, the V gene TRBV19; TRBD1 is a possible D gene (6 bases). Germline values: CDR1 LNHDA, CDR2 SQIVND (reference sequence). Trimming pared 4 bases from V and 0 bases from J, leaving 9 bases between. There are 15 residues in the CDR3. Here the CDR3 reads CASSTGTTNTGELFF. CDR3 DNA: TGTGCCAGTAGTACCGGGACAACGAACACCGGGGAGCTGTTTTTT.

The chain is built from TRBV4-1 and TRBJ2-1; TRBD2 is a possible D gene (7 bases). Per germline, CDR1 MGHRA and CDR2 YSYEKL. This CDR3 is built from 14 residues. Between the trimmed V and J ends, which lost 0 bases and 13 bases, there was a span of 16 bases. CDR3 amino acids: CASSQEGGGQEQFF. CDR3 bases: TGCGCCAGCAGCCAAGAAGGGGGAGGGCAGGAACAGTTCTTC.

The chain recombines TRBV28 with TRBJ2-1, with TRBD2 identical over 7 bases. This CDR3 region has 15 residues. CDR1 is MDHEN and CDR2 is SYDVKM in the germline V gene. V lost 6 bases, J lost 6 bases, and 11 bases stayed unmatched. CDR3 in amino acids: CASSLGGGQSNEQFF. The CDR3 DNA reads as TGTGCCAGCAGCCTCGGGGGAGGGCAATCCAATGAGCAGTTCTTC.

The rearrangement joins TRBV9 to TRBJ1-1, with unresolved D. This CDR3 region has 13 residues. The V gene's germline CDR1 is SGDLS and CDR2 YYNGEE. The V end was cut by 0 bases, the J end by 2 bases, with 5 bases between. DNA for the CDR3: TGTGCCAGCAGCGTAGCGGTTAACACTGAAGCTTTCTTT. Its protein is CASSVAVNTEAFF. Full variable domain (remainder filled in from reference TRBV9 and TRBJ1-1): DSGVTQTPKHLITATGQRVTLRCSPRSGDLSVYWYQQSLDQGLQFLIQYYNGEERAKGNILERFSAQQFPDLHSELNLSSLELGDSALYFCASSVAVNTEAFFGQGTRLTVV.

This chain joins TRBV4-1 and TRBJ1-2; TRBD1 aligns across 8 bases. Germline CDR1 reads MGHRA; CDR2 reads YSYEKL. This CDR3 has 14 residues. V was clipped by 4 bases and J by 4 bases; unmatched bases: 5. The CDR3 bases are TGCGCCAGCAGCCTCGATCAGGGGGCCTATGGCTACACCTTC. Amino acids: CASSLDQGAYGYTF.

The chain couples TRBV30 to TRBJ2-5; 7 bases map to TRBD1. TRBJ2-7 explains the end of the DNA better; the J call may be wrong. Germline V gene data show CDR1 as GTSNPN and CDR2 as SVGIG (reference sequence). The CDR3 totals 11 residues. The CDR3 region is CAWRQGYEQYF. For the CDR3, the DNA is TGTGCCTGGCGACAGGGATACGAGCAGTACTTC.

The chain has TRBV2 and TRBJ2-5; 7 bases map to TRBD1. Germline V gives CDR1 SNHLY, CDR2 FYNNEI. The CDR3 sequence is 12 residues long. V lost 7 bases and J lost 3; bases outside the gene matches: 2. The chain's CDR3 is CASIGTEETQYF. The CDR3 DNA is TGTGCCAGCATCGGGACAGAAGAGACCCAGTACTTC. The whole variable domain, remainder taken from reference TRBV2 and TRBJ2-5, is EPEVTQTPSHQVTQMGQEVILRCVPISNHLYFYWYRQILGQKVEFLVSFYNNEISEKSEIFDDQFSVERPDGSNFTLKIRSTKLEDSAMYFCASIGTEETQYFGPGTRLLVL.

The chain employs TRBV4-1 and TRBJ2-3; D possibly corresponds to TRBD2 (5 bases). V lost 0 bases to trimming and J lost 6 bases, with 16 bases between them. The CDR3 has 16 amino acids. CDR1 is MGHRA and CDR2 is YSYEKL in the germline V gene. The CDR3 reads CASSQEGRERRDTQYF. The CDR3 DNA reads TGCGCCAGCAGCCAAGAGGGAAGGGAGAGGCGGGATACGCAGTATTTT.

The J gene is TRBJ1-1, the V gene TRBV6-1; TRBD1 is a possible D gene (6 bases). The ends were cut back, 6 bases at V and 1 base at J, with 12 bases in the middle. Per the germline V gene, CDR1 is MNHNS and CDR2 is SASEGT. This CDR3 contains 14 residues. The DNA of the CDR3 is TGTGCCAGCAGAGTGCAGGGACAGAACACTGAAGCTTTCTTT. Encoded protein: CASRVQGQNTEAFF.

A note on this clone: Other DNA sequences in this sample translate to the same CDR3. This chain connects TRBV9 to TRBJ2-3; a possible D gene is TRBD1 (6 bases). Trimming cost V 1 base and J 7 bases, with 10 bases left between them. Germline CDR1 is SGDLS and CDR2 is YYNGEE. The CDR3 totals 13 residues. The CDR3 nucleotides read TGTGCCAGCAGCGTAAGGGGGTCGAATACGCAGTATTTT. Its protein product is CASSVRGSNTQYF.

V is TRBV4-1 and J is TRBJ2-5; 7 nucleotides line up with TRBD1. CDR3 length equals 15 residues. Germline assignment: CDR1 MGHRA and CDR2 YSYEKL. Losses at the gene ends were 1 base for V and 5 bases for J; bases not matched to a gene: 7. The CDR3 region has the DNA TGCGCCAGCAGCCAAGCACCAGGGGGTTTGGAGACCCAGTACTTC. It encodes CASSQAPGGLETQYF.

The chain is built from TRBV5-1 and TRBJ2-3, with TRBD2 matching over 10 bases. The ends lost 2 bases at V and 6 bases at J; junction bases unmatched: 9. The germline V gene has CDR1 SGHRS and CDR2 YFSETQ. The CDR3 covers 16 residues. CDR3 protein: CASSLGAGGQRDTQYF. CDR3 DNA: TGCGCCAGCAGCTTAGGAGCGGGGGGGCAGCGGGATACGCAGTATTTT.

The rearrangement joins TRBV9 to TRBJ2-5; TRBD2 might be the D (8 bases). V was trimmed by 6 bases and J by 5 bases, leaving 17 bases between them. Germline V CDR1 and CDR2: SGDLS, YYNGEE. This CDR3 is 14 amino acids long. The CDR3 DNA sequence: TGTGCCAGCACCGGCGGGGGGACAGCGGAGACCCAGTACTTC. Translated: CASTGGGTAETQYF.

This chain connects TRBV2 to TRBJ1-5; D is possibly TRBD1 (6 bases). Germline-derived CDR1 and CDR2 are SNHLY and FYNNEI. The CDR3 runs to 18 residues. The germline V and J ends were trimmed by 6 bases and 0 bases, with 21 bases remaining between them. The CDR3 nucleotides are TGTGCCAGCAGCCATGGGGGCAGGATCAACTATAGCAATCAGCCCCAGCATTTT. Encoded protein: CASSHGGRINYSNQPQHF.

The CDR3 spells CASSSIPGTAYGYTF. Written as DNA, the CDR3 is TGTGCCAGCAGCTCTATCCCCGGGACAGCCTATGGCTACACCTTC. J is TRBJ1-2 and V is TRBV5-6; 7 bases align to TRBD1. V trimming: 3 bases; J trimming: 4 bases; junction bases outside the gene matches: 9. The germline V gene encodes CDR1 SGHDT and CDR2 YYEEEE. The CDR3 sequence is 15 residues long.

The chain carries TRBV28 and TRBJ2-1; 10 bases are a match to TRBD1. The ends lost 6 bases at V and 10 bases at J; junction bases unmatched: 12. Germline values: CDR1 MDHEN, CDR2 SYDVKM. The CDR3 contains 15 residues. CDR3 nucleotides: TGTGCCAGCAGAGCGACAGGGGGCCCTGAGAGGGAGCAGTTCTTC. Its protein product is CASRATGGPEREQFF.

CDR3 sequence reads: CASSPAQGYEQYF. The CDR3 nucleotides read TGTGCCAGCTCACCAGCCCAGGGCTACGAGCAGTACTTC. V and J are TRBV18 and TRBJ2-7, with a possible D match to TRBD1 (5 bases). CDR1 is KGHSH, CDR2 LQKENI, per germline. This CDR3 spans 13 amino acids. The V end lost 2 bases, the J end lost 3 bases, and 8 bases lay between the germline ends.

The chain recombines TRBV19 with TRBJ2-7; 7 nucleotides line up with TRBD1. V lost 6 bases, J lost 2 bases, and 7 bases stayed unmatched. Germline CDR1 reads LNHDA; CDR2 reads SQIVND (reference sequence). The CDR3 is made up of 14 amino acids. The CDR3 sequence is CASSPQGPAYEQYF. DNA of the CDR3: TGTGCCAGTAGCCCACAGGGGCCCGCCTACGAGCAGTACTTC.

V gene TRBV4-2 combines with J gene TRBJ1-4; D gene unclear. The CDR3 sequence is 15 residues long. From germline, CDR1 is LGHNA and CDR2 YNFKEQ. Trimming removed 0 bases from V and 5 bases from J, with 10 bases in between. The CDR3: CASSQESGFNEKLFF. The CDR3 DNA reads TGTGCCAGCAGCCAAGAATCAGGCTTCAATGAAAAACTGTTTTTT.

The J gene is TRBJ1-2, the V gene TRBV7-9; 9 bases match TRBD1. The length of the CDR3 is 14 residues. The ends lost 7 bases at V and 0 bases at J; junction bases unmatched: 3. CDR1 and CDR2 (germline): SEHNR, FQNEAQ (reference sequence). CDR3 region: CASIRQGANYGYTF. DNA for the CDR3: TGTGCCAGCATCCGACAGGGGGCTAACTATGGCTACACCTTC.

Comment on this clone: Other nucleotide sequences in the sample specify the same CDR3. The rearrangement links TRBV5-1 to TRBJ1-6, with D possibly matching TRBD1 (6 bases). Germline loops: CDR1 SGHRS, CDR2 YFSETQ. The CDR3 is made up of 15 amino acids. V lost 0 bases and J 9 bases, leaving 13 bases between the germline ends. CDR3 DNA: TGCGCCAGCAGCTTGGCGCCCAGGGGTCTTTCACCCCTCCACTTT. Translated, it gives CASSLAPRGLSPLHF.

The CDR3 protein is CASSSRGGSGTDTQYF. CDR3 nucleotide sequence: TGTGCCAGCAGCTCCCGAGGGGGCTCGGGCACAGATACGCAGTATTTT. The chain links TRBV7-2 to TRBJ2-3, with TRBD1 identical over 7 bases. This CDR3 comprises 16 residues. Looked up from germline, CDR1 is SGHTA and CDR2 is FQGNSA. Trimming removed 4 bases from V and 1 base from J; junction bases left unmatched: 8.

The chain links TRBV14 to TRBJ2-2; possibly TRBD2 for D (5 bases). This CDR3 contains 16 residues. V lost 1 base and J lost 3, with 12 bases in between. Germline V gene lookup returns CDR1 SGHDN and CDR2 FVKESK. The CDR3 DNA reads as TGTGCCAGCAGCCAAGCTGGACTGGCCCACACCGGGGAGCTGTTTTTT. It codes for CASSQAGLAHTGELFF. The full variable domain, completed using reference TRBV14 and TRBJ2-2, is EAGVTQFPSHSVIEKGQTVTLRCDPISGHDNLYWYRRVMGKEIKFLLHFVKESKQDESGMPNNRFLAERTGGTYSTLKVQPAELEDSGVYFCASSQAGLAHTGELFFGEGSRLTVL.

The rearrangement links TRBV5-7 to TRBJ2-1; D might be TRBD1 (6 bases). TRBV5-7 is reported as an ORF; its role is uncertain. The CDR3 extends over 14 amino acids. Between the trimmed V and J ends, which lost 0 bases and 14 bases, there was a span of 18 bases. CDR3 loop: CASSLGTDSRTEFF. The CDR3 coding sequence is TGTGCCAGCAGCTTGGGGACAGATTCTAGGACTGAGTTCTTC.

This chain joins TRBV27 and TRBJ2-4, with D maybe TRBD2 (6 bases). V dropped 0 bases and J dropped 0 bases, with 9 bases sitting between them. Germline CDR1 is MNHEY and CDR2 is SMNVEV (reference sequence). The CDR3 totals 16 residues. CDR3 amino acids: CASSLSGGLAKNIQYF. As DNA, the CDR3 is TGTGCCAGCAGTTTATCAGGAGGGCTAGCCAAAAACATTCAGTACTTC.